Listed here are 30 T cell receptor beta chains from one sample, sequenced in a study of cytomegalovirus exposure and HLA in healthy donors. PCR amplification relied on 60 Vbeta primers (plus 13 Jbeta primers). Produced via immunoSEQ multiplex PCR; TCRdb's table is partial and in-frame only. This sample has approximately 150,000 clones, with about three quarters found just once. The sample was PBMCs. Receptors were obtained from a woman in her 30s in good health and CMV-seronegative.

The chain links TRBV7-9 to TRBJ2-3, with TRBD2 matching over 11 bases. The CDR3 loop spans 18 amino acids. Germline CDR1 and CDR2: SEHNR and FQNEAQ (reference sequence). The V segment lost 5 bases and the J segment 5 bases; nucleotides outside the gene matches: 15. The CDR3 DNA follows: TGTGCCAGCAGCCAGACTACTAGCGGGGGCGGTCTTGGAGATACGCAGTATTTT. It codes for CASSQTTSGGGLGDTQYF.

The chain carries TRBV5-1 and TRBJ2-5; 12 bases are shared with TRBD2. J was trimmed by 5 bases and V by 0 bases; bases with no gene match: 5. Germline V gene lookup returns CDR1 SGHRS and CDR2 YFSETQ. The CDR3 runs 16 residues. Here the CDR3 DNA reads TGCGCCAGCAGCTTGGAGCTAGCGGGGGGGCTTGAGACCCAGTACTTC. Translating it yields CASSLELAGGLETQYF.

V usage is TRBV5-1 and J usage is TRBJ1-4, with D tentatively TRBD1 (5 bases). The CDR3 covers 13 residues. V was clipped by 4 bases and J by 5 bases, with 9 bases between them. The V gene's germline CDR1 is SGHRS and CDR2 YFSETQ. The CDR3: CASSPDRNEKLFF. The CDR3 nucleotides read TGCGCCAGCAGCCCAGACAGAAATGAAAAACTGTTTTTT. The full variable domain, its missing parts supplied by reference TRBV5-1 and TRBJ1-4, is KAGVTQTPRYLIKTRGQQVTLSCSPISGHRSVSWYQQTPGQGLQFLFEYFSETQRNKGNFPGRFSGRQFSNSRSEMNVSTLELGDSALYLCASSPDRNEKLFFGSGTQLSVL.

This clone came up once. The chain joins TRBV2 to TRBJ2-7, with TRBD1 matching over 10 bases. V shed 6 bases and J 4 bases; nucleotides not matched to a gene: 15. Per the germline V gene, CDR1 is SNHLY and CDR2 is FYNNEI. There are 17 residues in the CDR3. This CDR3 reads CASSVARDRGFPYEQYF. CDR3 DNA sequence: TGTGCCAGCAGCGTCGCCCGGGACAGGGGTTTCCCTTACGAGCAGTACTTC.

This clone occurred once. CDR3 bases: TGCGCCAGCAGCTCGACAGGACTAGGACTGCTGACTGTCACCGGGGAGCTGTTTTTT. Its translation is CASSSTGLGLLTVTGELFF. The chain recombines TRBV5-1 with TRBJ2-2; a weak D match, TRBD2 (7 bases). This CDR3 is built from 19 residues. The germline V and J ends were trimmed by 3 bases and 4 bases, with 25 bases remaining between them. Germline values: CDR1 SGHRS, CDR2 YFSETQ.

The rearrangement uses TRBV5-4 and TRBJ2-7; 9 nucleotides align to TRBD1. The CDR3 runs 16 residues. J lost 3 bases, V lost 4 bases, and 11 bases had no gene match. In germline, CDR1 is SGHNT, CDR2 YYREEE (reference sequence). The CDR3 spells CASSPGRDRAIYEQYF. As DNA, the CDR3 is TGTGCCAGCAGCCCGGGGCGGGACAGGGCAATCTACGAGCAGTACTTC.

The V gene is TRBV2, the J gene TRBJ2-1; 7 bases agree with TRBD2. The V segment lost 7 bases and the J segment 0 bases; nucleotides outside the gene matches: 3. Germline values: CDR1 SNHLY, CDR2 FYNNEI. The CDR3 is 14 residues long. The DNA of the CDR3 is TGTGCCAGCATGGGGGGGAGCTCCTACAATGAGCAGTTCTTC. Protein: CASMGGSSYNEQFF.

With respect to this clone: The junction shows a germline mismatch at one end, possibly a read error. This chain connects TRBV27 to TRBJ2-5; 10 positions match TRBD1. This CDR3 region has 12 residues. Germline V CDR1 and CDR2: MNHEY, SMNVEV (reference sequence). CDR3 coding DNA: TGTGCCAGCGGACAGGGGGTAATGGTTTCGGACTTC. The encoded protein is CASGQGVMVSDF.

V and J are TRBV4-2 and TRBJ2-3; no clear D gene. This CDR3 comprises 14 residues. The germline CDR1 and CDR2 sequences are LGHNA and YNFKEQ. Deletions cut 6 bases from V and 1 base from J, with 11 bases between. The CDR3 loop is CASRVEDGTDTQYF. In DNA, the CDR3 is TGTGCCAGCAGGGTTGAGGATGGCACAGATACGCAGTATTTT.

The chain carries TRBV10-2 and TRBJ2-5; TRBD1 matches at 12 bases. This CDR3 contains 15 residues. Germline CDR1 WSHSY, CDR2 SAAADI. V dropped 6 bases and J dropped 9; count of bases not matched to a gene: 11. Written as DNA, the CDR3 is TGCGCCAGCAGCGGTGGGGACAGGGGGCTCGGGGCCCAGTACTTC. This sequence encodes CASSGGDRGLGAQYF.

The rearrangement joins TRBV5-6 to TRBJ2-7; 8 bases are a match to TRBD1. The trim removed 0 bases at V and 0 bases at J, leaving 2 bases unmatched. The CDR3 loop spans 15 amino acids. Germline assignment: CDR1 SGHDT and CDR2 YYEEEE. CDR3 sequence: CASSLGTGSSYEQYF. In DNA form, the CDR3 reads TGTGCCAGCAGCTTGGGGACAGGGAGCTCCTACGAGCAGTACTTC.

V and J are TRBV11-1 and TRBJ1-2, with 9 positions matching TRBD1. The ends lost 6 bases at V and 7 bases at J; junction bases unmatched: 9. The CDR3 totals 14 residues. Germline CDR1 reads SGHAT; CDR2 reads FQDESV (reference sequence). The CDR3 protein is CASSNIQGATGYTF. The CDR3, as DNA: TGTGCCAGCAGTAATATACAGGGGGCGACTGGCTACACCTTC.

The V gene is TRBV19, the J gene TRBJ2-5; TRBD2 aligns across 7 bases. Trimming cost V 1 base and J 4 bases; bases outside gene matches: 6. The length of the CDR3 is 15 residues. The germline CDR1 and CDR2 sequences are LNHDA and SQIVND (reference sequence). The CDR3: CASSIGSGGRETQYF. Here the CDR3 DNA reads TGTGCCAGTAGTATAGGGTCCGGGGGGAGAGAGACCCAGTACTTC.

V gene TRBV11-2 combines with J gene TRBJ1-3, with D perhaps TRBD1 (5 bases). The germline V gene has CDR1 SGHAT and CDR2 FQNNGV. The CDR3 covers 14 residues. V was cut by 3 bases and J by 0 bases, with 6 bases left in between. The CDR3 protein is CASSLGGSGNTIYF. The CDR3 nucleotides read TGTGCCAGCAGCTTGGGGGGCTCTGGAAACACCATATATTTT.

The chain is built from TRBV19 and TRBJ1-5, with 9 positions matching TRBD1. From germline, CDR1 is LNHDA and CDR2 SQIVND (reference sequence). This CDR3 spans 15 amino acids. The V gene end was trimmed by 5 bases and the J gene end by 6 bases; junction bases not matched to a gene: 8. The CDR3 nucleotides are TGTGCCAGTAGTGAGAACAGGGGGCTAAGTCAGCCCCAGCATTTT. It is translated as CASSENRGLSQPQHF.

This clone was seen just once. The chain couples TRBV5-6 to TRBJ2-3, with TRBD1 identical over 7 bases. The CDR3 extends over 16 amino acids. Germline lookup yields CDR1 SGHDT and CDR2 YYEEEE. The V and J ends lost 1 base and 2 bases, in that order; junction bases with no gene match: 7. The CDR3 loop is CASSLWDRRHTDTQYF. The CDR3 nucleotides are TGTGCCAGCAGCTTGTGGGACAGAAGACACACAGATACGCAGTATTTT.

This clone was detected a few times. The CDR3 DNA is TGTGCCAGCAGCGTAGTGGCAGGGGGCAACACTGAAGCTTTCTTT. Residues: CASSVVAGGNTEAFF. The gene calls are TRBV9 and TRBJ1-1, with 8 nucleotides matching TRBD1. V gave up 0 bases and J gave up 2 bases; unmatched junction bases: 3. This CDR3 has 15 residues. Per the germline V gene, CDR1 is SGDLS and CDR2 is YYNGEE.

V and J are TRBV2 and TRBJ1-6, with TRBD1 identical over 8 bases. Germline V CDR1 and CDR2: SNHLY, FYNNEI. The junction had 7 bases not matched to a gene; V was cut back by 8 bases and J by 7 bases. The CDR3 runs 14 residues. The CDR3, as DNA: TGTGCCAGCGTAATTGGGACAGGAAATTCACCCCTCCACTTT. Its translation is CASVIGTGNSPLHF.

This chain links TRBV7-8 with TRBJ2-1; 8 bases map to TRBD1. Germline V CDR1 and CDR2: SGHVS, FQNEAQ. The CDR3 spans 13 residues. J was trimmed by 9 bases and V by 5 bases; bases with no gene match: 6. Written as DNA, the CDR3 is TGTGCCAGCAGCCCCAGGGGGCTGGGTGAGCAGTTCTTC. It codes for CASSPRGLGEQFF.

V usage is TRBV6-1 and J usage is TRBJ2-1; 15 bases line up with TRBD2. V trimming: 4 bases; J trimming: 8 bases; junction bases outside the gene matches: 3. The CDR3 runs 15 residues. CDR1 and CDR2 from the germline V gene are MNHNS and SASEGT. The CDR3 sequence: CASSGTSGGGYEQFF. The CDR3 bases are TGTGCCAGCAGTGGGACTAGCGGGGGGGGCTATGAGCAGTTCTTC.

The chain carries TRBV5-1 and TRBJ2-4; D might be TRBD2 (6 bases). Germline CDR1 and CDR2: SGHRS and YFSETQ. V was cut by 4 bases and J by 9 bases, with 17 bases left in between. The length of the CDR3 is 14 residues. This CDR3 reads CASSLDGTPGIQYF. CDR3 sequence (DNA): TGCGCCAGCAGCCTAGACGGGACTCCGGGCATTCAGTACTTC.

The DNA of the CDR3 is TGTGCCAGCAGTTTAGGGGGGGCCGGTGGCTACACCTTC. This sequence encodes CASSLGGAGGYTF. This chain uses TRBV27 with TRBJ1-2, with a tentative D call TRBD1 (6 bases). Per germline, CDR1 MNHEY and CDR2 SMNVEV (reference sequence). This CDR3 spans 13 amino acids. V dropped 2 bases and J dropped 7 bases, with 11 bases sitting between them.

About this clone: This sample also contains other DNA sequences that code for the same CDR3. The V call is TRBV5-1, the J call TRBJ2-3; TRBD2 might be the D (5 bases). V was pared by 0 bases and J by 1 base, with 9 bases between. This CDR3 has 15 residues. Germline-derived CDR1 and CDR2 are SGHRS and YFSETQ. This chain's CDR3 is CASSLVAGGTDTQYF. As DNA, the CDR3 is TGCGCCAGCAGCTTGGTCGCCGGGGGCACAGATACGCAGTATTTT.

The rearrangement uses TRBV6-1 and TRBJ2-3, with TRBD1 as a possible D gene (6 bases). The CDR3 runs 15 residues. The germline V and J ends were trimmed by 10 bases and 2 bases, with 19 bases remaining between them. CDR1 and CDR2 (germline): MNHNS, SASEGT. Here the CDR3 DNA reads TGTGCCACCAGGACAGACCAGATACCCACAGATACGCAGTATTTT. Amino acid sequence: CATRTDQIPTDTQYF.

The rearrangement joins TRBV6-1 to TRBJ2-3; 10 nucleotides match TRBD2. The CDR3 spans 14 residues. The junction had 6 bases not matched to a gene; V was cut back by 10 bases and J by 2 bases. Germline-derived CDR1 and CDR2 are MNHNS and SASEGT. CDR3 sequence: CATLSGGATDTQYF. CDR3 sequence (DNA): TGTGCCACTCTCAGCGGGGGGGCCACAGATACGCAGTATTTT.

Only one count was recorded for this clone. The gene calls are TRBV7-3 and TRBJ2-5, with a weak D call TRBD2 (6 bases). Looked up from germline, CDR1 is SGHTA and CDR2 is FQGTGA. V was clipped by 1 base and J by 3 bases, with 12 bases between them. The CDR3 totals 15 residues. The CDR3 sequence is CASSLKGTREETQYF. In DNA, the CDR3 is TGTGCCAGCAGCTTAAAAGGGACTCGAGAAGAGACCCAGTACTTC.

The V call is TRBV21-1, the J call TRBJ1-2. TRBV21-1 is a pseudogene segment. This CDR3 has 15 amino acids. The CDR3 DNA reads TGTGCCAGCAGCAAACGCGGCGGTCATAACTATGGCTACACCTTC. This translates into CASSKRGGHNYGYTF.

CDR3 DNA sequence: TGCGCCAGCAGCCAACCGGGACAGGGGGCGCGTTCACCCCTCCACTTT. Its protein is CASSQPGQGARSPLHF. The chain couples TRBV4-1 to TRBJ1-6; 12 nucleotides match TRBD1. V lost 2 bases and J lost 9; bases outside the gene matches: 5. This CDR3 has 16 residues. Germline lookup yields CDR1 MGHRA and CDR2 YSYEKL.

The genes are TRBV4-3 and TRBJ2-1, with D perhaps matching TRBD2 (6 bases). Germline V gives CDR1 LGHNA, CDR2 YSLEER. Trimming cost V 0 bases and J 0 bases, with 15 bases left between them. CDR3 length: 18 amino acids. The CDR3 DNA sequence: TGCGCCAGCAGCCAAGATTTGGGACTCCTGAGCTCCTACAATGAGCAGTTCTTC. Protein product: CASSQDLGLLSSYNEQFF.

This rearrangement joins TRBV5-1 to TRBJ2-7; 8 nucleotides line up with TRBD1. Trimming took 3 bases from V and 2 from J; bases not matched to a gene: 7. Germline values: CDR1 SGHRS, CDR2 YFSETQ. The CDR3 is made up of 15 amino acids. The CDR3 sequence is CASSSSPGGTYEQYF. CDR3 bases: TGCGCCAGCAGCTCTTCTCCAGGGGGCACCTACGAGCAGTACTTC.